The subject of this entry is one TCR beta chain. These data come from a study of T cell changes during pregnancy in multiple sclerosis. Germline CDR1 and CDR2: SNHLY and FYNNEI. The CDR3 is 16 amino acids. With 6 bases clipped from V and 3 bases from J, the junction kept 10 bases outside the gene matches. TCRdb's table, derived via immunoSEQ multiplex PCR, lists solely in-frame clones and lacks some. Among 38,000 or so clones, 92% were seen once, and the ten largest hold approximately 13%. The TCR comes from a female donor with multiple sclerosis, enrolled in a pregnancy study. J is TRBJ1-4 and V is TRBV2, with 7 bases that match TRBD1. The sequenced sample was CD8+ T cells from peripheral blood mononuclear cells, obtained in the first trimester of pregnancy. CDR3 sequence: CASSSGTVESNEKLFF. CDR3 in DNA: TGTGCCAGCAGCTCCGGGACAGTGGAGTCTAATGAAAAACTGTTTTTT.